These 31 T cell receptor beta chains were sequenced from one sample in a study of T cell responses to AZD1222 COVID-19 vaccine. Clones were sequenced by immunoSEQ multiplex PCR, and TCRdb holds only the in-frame ones, with some missing. The sample holds roughly 120,000 clones, about 85% seen once. Material: peripheral blood, obtained on day 0 of AZD1222 vaccination. These receptor sequences come from an adult in good health.

This clone is a singleton in its sample. The chain recombines TRBV27 with TRBJ2-1; tentatively, D is TRBD2 (6 bases). Looked up from germline, CDR1 is MNHEY and CDR2 is SMNVEV (reference sequence). The V gene lost 3 bases and the J gene lost 4 bases, with 10 bases spanning the gap. The CDR3 contains 14 residues. The DNA for the CDR3 is TGTGCCAGCAGTTTCGGGACTTCGTACAATGAGCAGTTCTTC. Translated, it gives CASSFGTSYNEQFF.

V and J are TRBV6-1 and TRBJ1-1; D not resolved. V was pared by 0 bases and J by 12 bases, with 14 bases between. The CDR3 consists of 13 residues. Germline CDR1 is MNHNS and CDR2 is SASEGT. The CDR3 coding sequence is TGTGCCAGCAGTGAAGCTACAGTGACCGGGCCTTTCTTT. Its protein is CASSEATVTGPFF.

This chain joins TRBV12-3 or TRBV12-4 and TRBJ1-2; 7 nucleotides match TRBD1. The CDR3 length is 13 residues. With 7 bases clipped from V and 5 bases from J, the junction kept 7 bases outside the gene matches. CDR3 bases: TGTGCCAGCACTTCCGACAGGGTGTATGGCTACACCTTC. This gives the protein CASTSDRVYGYTF.

This sequence joins TRBV21-1 and TRBJ2-5. TRBV21-1 is an annotated pseudogene. This CDR3 spans 20 amino acids. In DNA form, the CDR3 reads TGTGCCAGCAGCAAAGAGTCAGGAGAACACCTAAAAAAGTACCAAGAGACCCAGTACTTC. As protein: CASSKESGEHLKKYQETQYF.

V usage is TRBV28 and J usage is TRBJ2-7; D unresolved. Trimming took 10 bases from V and 4 from J, leaving 5 bases between them. The CDR3 has 9 residues. CDR1 MDHEN and CDR2 SYDVKM come from the germline V gene. The CDR3 sequence is CATGYEQYF. The CDR3 region has the DNA TGTGCCACCGGATACGAGCAGTACTTC.

The chain couples TRBV2 to TRBJ1-5, with D possibly being TRBD1 (5 bases). V lost 7 bases to trimming and J lost 0 bases, with 13 bases between them. The CDR3 sequence is 15 residues long. Germline V gene data show CDR1 as SNHLY and CDR2 as FYNNEI. CDR3 amino acids: CASKSQGNSNQPQHF. The CDR3 DNA is TGTGCCAGCAAGTCTCAGGGCAATAGCAATCAGCCCCAGCATTTT.

V usage is TRBV12-3 or TRBV12-4 and J usage is TRBJ1-2; D not resolved. Between the trimmed V and J ends, which lost 1 base and 6 bases, there was a span of 9 bases. The CDR3 runs to 13 residues. The CDR3 bases are TGTGCCAGCAGTTTAGTGGGAATAGATGGCTACACCTTC. Protein product: CASSLVGIDGYTF.

The genes are TRBV3-1 (or the pseudogene TRBV3-2) and TRBJ2-3, with unresolved D. Germline CDR1 LGHDT, CDR2 YNNKEL (reference sequence). This CDR3 spans 12 amino acids. Trimming cost V 1 base and J 5 bases, with 4 bases left between them. CDR3: CASSQVVDTQYF. The CDR3 DNA reads as TGTGCCAGCAGCCAAGTGGTAGATACGCAGTATTTT.

The rearrangement links TRBV5-1 to TRBJ2-7; the match to TRBD2 covers 9 bases. J lost 3 bases, V lost 1 base, and 5 bases had no gene match. From germline, CDR1 is SGHRS and CDR2 YFSETQ. The CDR3 sequence is 15 residues long. CDR3 coding DNA: TGCGCCAGCAGCTTGTTAGCGGGGGAGAACTACGAGCAGTACTTC. It specifies CASSLLAGENYEQYF.

This rearrangement joins TRBV9 to TRBJ1-5, with 7 bases lining up with TRBD1. This CDR3 is built from 14 residues. The germline gives CDR1 SGDLS, CDR2 YYNGEE. V lost 1 base and J lost 4; bases outside the gene matches: 2. The CDR3 spells CASSVSGGNQPQHF. DNA of the CDR3: TGTGCCAGCAGCGTATCAGGGGGTAATCAGCCCCAGCATTTT.

The chain uses TRBV19 and TRBJ1-2, with TRBD1 matching 8 bases. Germline V lookup: CDR1 LNHDA, CDR2 SQIVND (reference sequence). The CDR3 loop spans 13 amino acids. The V gene end was trimmed by 6 bases and the J gene end by 0 bases; junction bases not matched to a gene: 0. The CDR3 is CASRDRANYGYTF. Here the CDR3 DNA reads TGTGCCAGTAGGGACAGGGCTAACTATGGCTACACCTTC.

This chain joins TRBV5-6 and TRBJ1-5; possibly TRBD1 for D (5 bases). In germline, CDR1 is SGHDT, CDR2 YYEEEE. Trimming pared 4 bases from V and 5 bases from J, leaving 13 bases between. The CDR3 contains 14 residues. Written as DNA, the CDR3 is TGTGCCAGCAGCCCAGACCCAGGGTATCAGCCCCAGCATTTT. This encodes CASSPDPGYQPQHF.

J is TRBJ1-2 and V is TRBV3-1 (or the pseudogene TRBV3-2); 11 positions agree with TRBD1. V was pared by 4 bases and J by 4 bases, with 8 bases of the junction left unmatched. The germline gives CDR1 LGHDT, CDR2 YNNKEL (reference sequence). This CDR3 region has 16 residues. CDR3 amino acids: CASSPTDRGPFYGYTF. CDR3 nucleotide sequence: TGTGCCAGCAGCCCGACGGACAGGGGGCCCTTCTATGGCTACACCTTC.

This sequence joins TRBV25-1 and TRBJ2-7, with D maybe TRBD1 (6 bases). V was cut by 6 bases and J by 3 bases, with 15 bases left in between. Germline-derived CDR1 and CDR2 are MGHDK and SYGVNS. This CDR3 has 14 amino acids. CDR3 region: CASRDSRGSYEQYF. The CDR3 coding sequence is TGTGCCAGCAGGGACAGCCGAGGGAGCTACGAGCAGTACTTC.

V is TRBV5-6 and J is TRBJ1-2; 8 bases align to TRBD1. The CDR3 extends over 14 amino acids. From germline, CDR1 is SGHDT and CDR2 YYEEEE. J gave up 3 bases and V 3 bases, and 4 bases lay outside the gene matches. The CDR3 reads CASSYEQGDYGYTF. The CDR3 DNA is TGTGCCAGCAGCTACGAACAGGGGGACTATGGCTACACCTTC.

This sequence joins TRBV7-2 and TRBJ2-1, with TRBD2 identical over 14 bases. CDR1 SGHTA and CDR2 FQGNSA come from the germline V gene. V shed 5 bases, J shed 8 bases, and the junction held 8 bases outside the gene matches. The CDR3 is 16 residues long. The CDR3 nucleotides read TGTGCCAGCAGCACCCGTGGGACTAGCGGGGGTGATGAGCAGTTCTTC. Translation gives CASSTRGTSGGDEQFF.

V is TRBV27 and J is TRBJ1-3; D remains unclear. The CDR3 consists of 13 residues. Germline CDR1 MNHEY, CDR2 SMNVEV (reference sequence). Deletions cut 6 bases from V and 1 base from J, with 7 bases between. The chain's CDR3 is CASSPGSGNTIYF. Written as DNA, the CDR3 is TGTGCCAGCAGCCCTGGTTCTGGAAACACCATATATTTT.

The chain links TRBV20-1 to TRBJ2-1; D not certain. V was cut by 1 base and J by 5 bases, with 3 bases left in between. Per germline, CDR1 DFQATT and CDR2 SNEGSKA (reference sequence). This CDR3 contains 11 residues. CDR3: CSARAHNEQFF. The CDR3 nucleotides read TGCAGTGCTAGAGCCCACAATGAGCAGTTCTTC.

The chain carries TRBV29-1 and TRBJ1-4; D gene unclear. The CDR3 is 13 amino acids. V lost 4 bases and J 2 bases, leaving 8 bases between the germline ends. Germline V gene data show CDR1 as SQVTM and CDR2 as ANQGSEA. The CDR3 coding sequence is TGCAGCGTTGGGGCTAGGACTAATGAAAAACTGTTTTTT. Its translation: CSVGARTNEKLFF.

The chain joins TRBV7-9 to TRBJ2-5; 8 bases are a match to TRBD1. This CDR3 region has 16 residues. V was pared by 5 bases and J by 1 base, with 9 bases of the junction left unmatched. Germline CDR1 and CDR2: SEHNR and FQNEAQ (reference sequence). The DNA of the CDR3 is TGTGCCAGCAGCCCCGGGACAGGCAACATCCAAGAGACCCAGTACTTC. Protein sequence: CASSPGTGNIQETQYF.

The CDR3 DNA reads TGTGCCAGCATGGTGGGGGCCTCCTACGAGCAGTACTTC. Protein: CASMVGASYEQYF. The chain links TRBV6-5 to TRBJ2-7, with D possibly matching TRBD1 (6 bases). CDR1 is MNHEY and CDR2 is SVGAGI in the germline V gene. The CDR3 is 13 amino acids. With 7 bases removed from V and 0 bases from J, the gap between germline ends came to 10 bases.

The chain has TRBV2 and TRBJ2-7, with 9 bases aligning to TRBD1. The CDR3 is 13 amino acids. V gave up 7 bases and J gave up 6 bases; unmatched junction bases: 7. Per germline, CDR1 SNHLY and CDR2 FYNNEI. The CDR3 loop reads CASNDRGKGEQYF. The CDR3 nucleotides read TGTGCCAGCAACGACAGGGGGAAGGGCGAGCAGTACTTC.

The chain links TRBV5-5 to TRBJ1-2; tentative D call: TRBD1 (6 bases). V was trimmed by 1 base and J by 6 bases, leaving 10 bases between them. There are 13 residues in the CDR3. Germline V lookup: CDR1 SGHKS, CDR2 YYEKEE (reference sequence). In nucleotides, the CDR3 is TGTGCCAGCAGCTTGACAGGGACTCATGGCTACACCTTC. Amino acid sequence: CASSLTGTHGYTF. Drawing the rest from reference TRBV5-5 and TRBJ1-2, the complete variable domain is DAGVTQSPTHLIKTRGQQVTLRCSPISGHKSVSWYQQVLGQGPQFIFQYYEKEERGRGNFPDRFSARQFPNYSSELNVNALLLGDSALYLCASSLTGTHGYTFGSGTRLTVV.

The chain joins TRBV15 to TRBJ2-3, with 9 bases lining up with TRBD2. The ends lost 6 bases at V and 6 bases at J; junction bases unmatched: 10. Per the germline V gene, CDR1 is LNHNV and CDR2 is YYDKDF (reference sequence). The length of the CDR3 is 15 residues. The CDR3 DNA is TGTGCCACCAGTCCAGCGGGGGGCCCAGCTGATACGCAGTATTTT. This gives the protein CATSPAGGPADTQYF.

As DNA, the CDR3 is TGCAGCGTTGAAGCGCAGGGGAATCAAGGTCGGGCTTTCTTT. The encoded protein is CSVEAQGNQGRAFF. The rearrangement joins TRBV29-1 to TRBJ1-1, with D maybe TRBD1 (6 bases). The CDR3 has 14 amino acids. The V gene lost 1 base and the J gene lost 11 bases, with 20 bases spanning the gap. Germline V gene lookup returns CDR1 SQVTM and CDR2 ANQGSEA.

This chain connects TRBV28 to TRBJ1-4; D is unclear. This CDR3 comprises 13 residues. From germline, CDR1 is MDHEN and CDR2 SYDVKM. Trimming pared 8 bases from V and 8 bases from J, leaving 15 bases between. The chain's CDR3 is CASHPAAGEKLFF. DNA of the CDR3: TGTGCCAGCCACCCGGCGGCAGGCGAAAAACTGTTTTTT.

The V gene is TRBV5-6, the J gene TRBJ2-5; no clear D. With 7 bases removed from V and 5 bases from J, the gap between germline ends came to 9 bases. The CDR3 is 11 amino acids. Germline-derived CDR1 and CDR2 are SGHDT and YYEEEE. CDR3: CASGVQETQYF. CDR3 DNA sequence: TGTGCCAGCGGGGTCCAGGAGACCCAGTACTTC.

The V and J genes are TRBV6-5 and TRBJ2-3; D remains unclear. Germline assignment: CDR1 MNHEY and CDR2 SVGAGI. Deletions cut 2 bases from V and 1 base from J, with 10 bases between. CDR3 length: 15 residues. CDR3 amino acids: CASSYGVSRTDTQYF. The CDR3 DNA sequence: TGTGCCAGCAGTTACGGGGTCTCCCGCACAGATACGCAGTATTTT.

V gene TRBV9 combines with J gene TRBJ2-7; 12 positions match TRBD2. The CDR3 runs to 15 residues. Trimming at V came to 0 bases and at J to 3 bases, leaving 1 base not matched to a gene. Germline values: CDR1 SGDLS, CDR2 YYNGEE. The CDR3 DNA follows: TGTGCCAGCAGCGTAGGACTAGCGGGGGACTACGAGCAGTACTTC. It encodes CASSVGLAGDYEQYF.

This chain uses TRBV10-3 with TRBJ2-7, with 8 positions matching TRBD1. Trimming took 7 bases from V and 3 from J; bases not matched to a gene: 8. The CDR3 totals 14 residues. Looked up from germline, CDR1 is ENHRY and CDR2 is SYGVKD. CDR3 nucleotides: TGTGCCATCAAAACCGGACAGGGTAGCTACGAGCAGTACTTC. Encoded protein: CAIKTGQGSYEQYF.

The V call is TRBV11-3, the J call TRBJ1-4, with a possible D match to TRBD1 (5 bases). CDR1 SGHNT and CDR2 YENEEA come from the germline V gene. Trimming left V 5 bases short and J 7 bases short, with 11 bases between. The CDR3 has 13 residues. The CDR3 reads CASSARGVEKLFF. In DNA, the CDR3 is TGTGCCAGCAGCGCACGAGGGGTTGAAAAACTGTTTTTT.